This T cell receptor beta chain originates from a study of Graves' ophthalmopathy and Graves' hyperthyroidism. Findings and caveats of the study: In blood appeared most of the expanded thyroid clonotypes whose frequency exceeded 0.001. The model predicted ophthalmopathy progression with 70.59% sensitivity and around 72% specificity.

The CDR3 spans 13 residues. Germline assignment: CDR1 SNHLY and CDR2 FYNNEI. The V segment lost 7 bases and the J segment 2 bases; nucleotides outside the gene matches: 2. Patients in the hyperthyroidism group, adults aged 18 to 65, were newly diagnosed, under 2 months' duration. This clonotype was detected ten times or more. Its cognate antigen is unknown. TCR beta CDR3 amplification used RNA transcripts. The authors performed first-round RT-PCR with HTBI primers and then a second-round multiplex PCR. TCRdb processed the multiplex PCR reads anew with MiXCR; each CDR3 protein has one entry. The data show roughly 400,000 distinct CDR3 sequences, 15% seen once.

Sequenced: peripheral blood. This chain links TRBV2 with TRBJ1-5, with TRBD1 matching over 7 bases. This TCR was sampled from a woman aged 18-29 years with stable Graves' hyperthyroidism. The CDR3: CASTGQGNQPQHF. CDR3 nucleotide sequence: TGTGCCAGCACCGGACAGGGCAATCAGCCCCAGCATTTT.